A single sample is the source of the 25 T cell receptor beta chains below, sequenced in a study of shared clonotypes between healthy human individuals. The repertoire was sequenced with immunoSEQ multiplex PCR; TCRdb's copy has only in-frame clones and lacks some. Found here are about 1.1 million clones, 60% to 85% of them singletons; the top ten hold about 0.89%. Sequencing was performed on memory CD4+ T cells from PBMCs. The subset denotes: CD45RA-negative fraction. The receptor set was obtained from a man between 18 and 35 years old in good health. Some clones in this sample may be carry-over from other donors' samples.

The chain combines TRBV5-6 with TRBJ1-3; D not certain. The CDR3 has 13 amino acids. Germline values: CDR1 SGHDT, CDR2 YYEEEE. The ends were cut back, 1 base at V and 4 bases at J, with 6 bases in the middle. As DNA, the CDR3 is TGTGCCAGCAGCTTGCGCGGGGGAAACACCATATATTTT. As protein: CASSLRGGNTIYF.

Comment on this clone: This sequence is one base from a far larger clone and is likely a read error. The same CDR3 is also encoded by other DNA sequences in this sample. The chain joins TRBV5-1 to TRBJ2-3, with D unresolved. This CDR3 spans 13 amino acids. V was clipped by 0 bases and J by 2 bases, with 4 bases between them. From germline, CDR1 is SGHRS and CDR2 YFSETQ. The CDR3 sequence is CASSLGATDTQYF. As DNA, the CDR3 is TGCGCCAGCAGCTTGGGGGCCACAGATACGCAGTATTTT.

This clone was counted ten times or more. This rearrangement joins TRBV5-4 to TRBJ2-3; 7 positions match TRBD2. The J segment lost 2 bases and the V segment lost 6 bases, leaving 3 bases of the junction unmatched. This CDR3 has 13 amino acids. Germline assignment: CDR1 SGHNT and CDR2 YYREEE (reference sequence). The CDR3 is CASKAGNTDTQYF. The CDR3 nucleotides read TGTGCCAGCAAAGCGGGAAACACAGATACGCAGTATTTT.

V and J are TRBV5-1 and TRBJ2-7; the D is unclear. CDR3 length: 13 amino acids. Germline V CDR1 and CDR2: SGHRS, YFSETQ. The V end was cut by 0 bases, the J end by 7 bases, with 11 bases between. This CDR3 reads CASSLERLREQYF. The DNA of the CDR3 is TGCGCCAGCAGCTTGGAACGTCTCAGAGAGCAGTACTTC.

This rearrangement joins TRBV5-1 to TRBJ2-7; either TRBD1 or TRBD2 may supply D (5 bases each). The germline V and J ends were trimmed by 2 bases and 5 bases, with 11 bases remaining between them. CDR1 and CDR2 (germline): SGHRS, YFSETQ. The CDR3 has 13 amino acids. The CDR3 nucleotides read TGCGCCAGCAGCTTAGAGGGGTCTAACGAGCAGTACTTC. It codes for CASSLEGSNEQYF.

CDR3 nucleotides: TGTGCCAGCAGCCCCCCGGGGTCCACTTATAGCAATCAGCCCCAGCATTTT. Protein: CASSPPGSTYSNQPQHF. The chain carries TRBV9 and TRBJ1-5; D gene uncertain. V was shortened by 4 bases and J by 0 bases, with 17 bases between the two germline ends. CDR3 length equals 17 residues. In germline, CDR1 is SGDLS, CDR2 YYNGEE.

J is TRBJ2-1 and V is TRBV5-1; D is possibly TRBD1 or TRBD2 (5 bases each). V lost 2 bases, J lost 10 bases, and 13 bases lay in between. CDR1 and CDR2 from the germline V gene are SGHRS and YFSETQ. The CDR3 length is 13 residues. The CDR3 region is CASSFSGDVEQFF. The CDR3, as DNA: TGCGCCAGCAGCTTTTCCGGGGACGTAGAGCAGTTCTTC.

This sequence joins TRBV4-1 and TRBJ2-7; D call uncertain. Trimming took off 1 base at V and 2 bases at J, with 12 bases between the two ends. Germline V CDR1 and CDR2: MGHRA, YSYEKL. The CDR3 is 15 residues long. CDR3 loop: CASSQALTSAYEQYF. DNA of the CDR3: TGCGCCAGCAGCCAAGCTTTGACGTCGGCCTACGAGCAGTACTTC.

The J gene is TRBJ2-7, the V gene TRBV7-8; D is perhaps TRBD1 (6 bases). There are 15 residues in the CDR3. Germline CDR1 is SGHVS and CDR2 is FQNEAQ. V was pared by 4 bases and J by 0 bases, with 13 bases between. CDR3 in DNA: TGTGCCAGCAGCTCCCCCGGGACACGCTCCTACGAGCAGTACTTC. Its protein product is CASSSPGTRSYEQYF.

In the case of this clone: A much larger clonotype is one base distant, so this may be a read error. The same CDR3 can be traced to other DNA sequences in this sample. This chain connects TRBV7-9 to TRBJ2-5; TRBD1 agrees at 9 bases. Germline loops: CDR1 SEHNR, CDR2 FQNEAQ (reference sequence). CDR3 length: 16 amino acids. The CDR3 is CASSLRDRAYQETQYF. CDR3 in DNA: TGTGCCAGCAGCCTCCGGGACAGGGCTTACCAAGAGACCCAATACTTC. Based on the CDR3 plus reference TRBV7-9 and TRBJ2-5, the full variable domain is DTGVSQNPRHKITKRGQNVTFRCDPISEHNRLYWYRQTLGQGPEFLTYFQNEAQLEKSRLLSDRFSAERPKGSFSTLEIQRTEQGDSAMYLCASSLRDRAYQETQYFGPGTRLLVL.

This chain uses TRBV7-3 with TRBJ2-3; the D gene is possibly TRBD1 (7 bases). Trimming shortened V by 5 bases and J by 9 bases, and 15 bases separated the two germline ends. Germline V lookup: CDR1 SGHTA, CDR2 FQGTGA. There are 13 residues in the CDR3. The CDR3 region has the DNA TGTGCCAGCAGCCTCCAGGGGGGCGTAACGCAGTATTTT. Protein: CASSLQGGVTQYF.

J is TRBJ2-1 and V is TRBV4-1; 7 bases are a match to TRBD1. Germline V gene lookup returns CDR1 MGHRA and CDR2 YSYEKL. The CDR3 extends over 16 amino acids. With V trimmed by 1 base and J by 0 bases, 3 bases remained unmatched. The CDR3 bases are TGCGCCAGCAGCCAAGGTCGGACAGGCTCCTACAATGAGCAGTTCTTC. It encodes CASSQGRTGSYNEQFF.

The chain combines TRBV4-1 with TRBJ2-7, with 10 bases identical to TRBD1. V lost 4 bases and J lost 4; bases outside the gene matches: 10. The CDR3 runs 16 residues. The germline V gene has CDR1 MGHRA and CDR2 YSYEKL. The DNA for the CDR3 is TGCGCCAGCAGCCTGCCTAGGGACAGGGGAGCTTACGAGCAGTACTTC. Translated: CASSLPRDRGAYEQYF.

The J gene is TRBJ1-4, the V gene TRBV29-1, with D perhaps matching TRBD1 (5 bases). The CDR3 spans 14 residues. Germline V gives CDR1 SQVTM, CDR2 ANQGSEA. Trimming cost V 6 bases and J 0 bases, with 11 bases left between them. The CDR3 spells CSVGDGATNEKLFF. In DNA, the CDR3 is TGCAGCGTGGGGGACGGTGCAACTAATGAAAAACTGTTTTTT.

The V and J genes are TRBV2 and TRBJ1-3; unclear D gene. Germline V gene data show CDR1 as SNHLY and CDR2 as FYNNEI. V was pared by 0 bases and J by 8 bases, with 11 bases between. There are 14 residues in the CDR3. The CDR3 here is CASSEATPGDTIYF. The DNA for the CDR3 is TGTGCCAGCAGTGAAGCAACCCCCGGGGACACCATATATTTT. The full variable domain, rest sourced from reference TRBV2 and TRBJ1-3, is EPEVTQTPSHQVTQMGQEVILRCVPISNHLYFYWYRQILGQKVEFLVSFYNNEISEKSEIFDDQFSVERPDGSNFTLKIRSTKLEDSAMYFCASSEATPGDTIYFGEGSWLTVV.

The V and J genes are TRBV1 and TRBJ2-3. TRBV1 is noted as a pseudogene. The CDR3 runs 14 residues. Here the CDR3 reads CTSSQDVPGDTQYF. In DNA, the CDR3 is TGCACCAGCAGCCAAGATGTACCCGGCGATACGCAGTATTTT.

The chain has TRBV28 and TRBJ2-7, with D possibly being TRBD1 (5 bases). CDR1 is MDHEN and CDR2 is SYDVKM in the germline V gene. Trimming shortened V by 6 bases and J by 7 bases, and 19 bases separated the two germline ends. The CDR3 extends over 14 amino acids. Written as DNA, the CDR3 is TGTGCCAGCAGCAGCCCAGGGCTTACGAGAGAGCAGTACTTC. Protein product: CASSSPGLTREQYF.

This clone was found a few times. The same CDR3 is also encoded by other DNA sequences in this sample. V gene TRBV5-4 combines with J gene TRBJ1-1; perhaps TRBD1 as D (5 bases). CDR1 SGHNT and CDR2 YYREEE come from the germline V gene (reference sequence). The CDR3 is 13 residues long. V was clipped by 2 bases and J by 2 bases, with 7 bases between them. The CDR3, as DNA: TGTGCCAGCAGCTTCGACAGAAACACTGAAGCTTTCTTT. Translating gives CASSFDRNTEAFF.

The rearrangement joins TRBV5-6 to TRBJ1-5; 7 bases map to TRBD1. J lost 5 bases, V lost 0 bases, and 5 bases had no gene match. Germline values: CDR1 SGHDT, CDR2 YYEEEE. The CDR3 is 15 amino acids. In nucleotides, the CDR3 is TGTGCCAGCAGCTTGGCGGGACAGAACCATCAGCCCCAGCATTTT. Amino acid sequence: CASSLAGQNHQPQHF.

This rearrangement joins TRBV4-2 to TRBJ1-1; D perhaps matches TRBD1 (5 bases). Germline CDR1 is LGHNA and CDR2 is YNFKEQ. V gave up 0 bases and J gave up 3 bases, with 11 bases separating them. The CDR3 contains 15 residues. CDR3 residues: CASSQDRGADTEAFF. As DNA, the CDR3 is TGTGCCAGCAGCCAAGATAGGGGTGCGGACACTGAAGCTTTCTTT.

The CDR3 loop reads CASSQEIRAALNTGELFF. DNA for the CDR3: TGCGCCAGCAGCCAAGAAATCCGGGCTGCCCTTAACACCGGGGAGCTGTTTTTT. The gene calls are TRBV4-3 and TRBJ2-2, with D hard to call. The V and J ends lost 0 bases and 2 bases respectively, with 16 bases between them. Germline-derived CDR1 and CDR2 are LGHNA and YSLEER. The CDR3 runs to 18 residues.

This clone appeared a few times. The CDR3 sequence: CASSLEGTSGLGTQYF. The CDR3 DNA follows: TGTGCCAGCAGCTTAGAGGGGACTAGCGGCCTAGGGACCCAGTACTTC. The chain links TRBV7-2 to TRBJ2-5; the match to TRBD2 covers 11 bases. The CDR3 covers 16 residues. Trimming cost V 1 base and J 7 bases; bases outside gene matches: 8. The V gene's germline CDR1 is SGHTA and CDR2 FQGNSA.

The CDR3 DNA reads as TGTGCCAGCAGCTTGGGGACTGGTACTAGCCGTAGCTCCTACAATGAGCAGTTCTTC. Translation: CASSLGTGTSRSSYNEQFF. The chain recombines TRBV7-2 with TRBJ2-1, with D possibly TRBD2 on 6 matching bases. Per germline, CDR1 SGHTA and CDR2 FQGNSA. The CDR3 consists of 19 residues. Trimming shortened V by 3 bases and J by 0 bases, and 21 bases separated the two germline ends.

J is TRBJ2-5 and V is TRBV5-4; possibly TRBD1 or TRBD2 for D (5 bases each). Between the trimmed V and J ends, which lost 4 bases and 3 bases, there was a span of 19 bases. The germline CDR1 and CDR2 sequences are SGHNT and YYREEE (reference sequence). This CDR3 comprises 16 residues. The CDR3, as DNA: TGTGCCAGCAGCCTGAGGGGACGCCGCACTAAAGAGACCCAGTACTTC. Translation gives CASSLRGRRTKETQYF.

The chain uses TRBV10-3 and TRBJ2-7, with D tentatively TRBD1 (6 bases). CDR3 size: 13 residues. Germline CDR1 ENHRY, CDR2 SYGVKD. Trimming removed 6 bases from V and 1 base from J, with 10 bases in between. This chain's CDR3 is CAISAGASYEQYF. The DNA of the CDR3 is TGTGCCATCAGCGCAGGGGCGTCCTACGAGCAGTACTTC.